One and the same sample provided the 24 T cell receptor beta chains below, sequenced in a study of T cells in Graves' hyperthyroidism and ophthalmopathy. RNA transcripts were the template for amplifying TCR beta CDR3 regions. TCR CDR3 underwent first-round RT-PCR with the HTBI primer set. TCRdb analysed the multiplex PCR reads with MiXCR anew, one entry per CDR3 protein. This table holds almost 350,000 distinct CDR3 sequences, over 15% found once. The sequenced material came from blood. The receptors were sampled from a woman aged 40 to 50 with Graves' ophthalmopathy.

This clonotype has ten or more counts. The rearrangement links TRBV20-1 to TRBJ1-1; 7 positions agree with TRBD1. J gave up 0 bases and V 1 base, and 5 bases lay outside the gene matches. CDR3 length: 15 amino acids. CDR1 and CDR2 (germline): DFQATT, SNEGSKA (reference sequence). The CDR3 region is CSARAPTGVNTEAFF. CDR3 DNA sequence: TGCAGTGCTAGAGCCCCAACAGGGGTGAACACTGAAGCTTTCTTT.

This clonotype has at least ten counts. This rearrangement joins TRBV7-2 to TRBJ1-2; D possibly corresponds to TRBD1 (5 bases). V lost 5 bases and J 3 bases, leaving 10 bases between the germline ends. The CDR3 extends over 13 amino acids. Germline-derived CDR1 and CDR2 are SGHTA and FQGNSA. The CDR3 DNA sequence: TGTGCCAGCAGCCTACAGACAGACTATGGCTACACCTTC. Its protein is CASSLQTDYGYTF.

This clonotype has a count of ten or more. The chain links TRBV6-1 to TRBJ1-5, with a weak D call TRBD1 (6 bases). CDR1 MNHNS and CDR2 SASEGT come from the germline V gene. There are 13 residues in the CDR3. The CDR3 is CATRGASNQPQHF. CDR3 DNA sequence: TGTGCGACGAGGGGGGCTAGCAATCAGCCCCAGCATTTT.

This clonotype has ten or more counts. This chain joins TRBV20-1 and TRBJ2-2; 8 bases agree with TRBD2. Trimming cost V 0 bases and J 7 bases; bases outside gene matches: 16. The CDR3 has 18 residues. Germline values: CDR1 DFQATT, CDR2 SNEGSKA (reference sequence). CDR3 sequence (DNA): TGCAGTGCTAGAGATCCGCTAGCGGGTGGTCACCGTGGCGGGGAGCTGTTTTTT. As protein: CSARDPLAGGHRGGELFF.

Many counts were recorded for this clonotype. This CDR3 reads CASTGDAITGELFF. Written as DNA, the CDR3 is TGTGCCTCCACGGGGGACGCCATCACCGGGGAGCTGTTTTTT. The chain is built from TRBV10-3 and TRBJ2-2; D possibly corresponds to TRBD2 (6 bases). V lost 11 bases to trimming and J lost 4 bases, with 17 bases between them. The germline V gene has CDR1 ENHRY and CDR2 SYGVKD. The CDR3 consists of 14 residues.

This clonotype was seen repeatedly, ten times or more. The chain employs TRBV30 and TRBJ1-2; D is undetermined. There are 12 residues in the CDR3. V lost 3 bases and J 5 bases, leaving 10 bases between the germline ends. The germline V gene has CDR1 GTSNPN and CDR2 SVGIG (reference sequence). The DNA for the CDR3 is TGTGCCTGGAGGTCCGATTCTTATGGCTACACCTTC. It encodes CAWRSDSYGYTF.

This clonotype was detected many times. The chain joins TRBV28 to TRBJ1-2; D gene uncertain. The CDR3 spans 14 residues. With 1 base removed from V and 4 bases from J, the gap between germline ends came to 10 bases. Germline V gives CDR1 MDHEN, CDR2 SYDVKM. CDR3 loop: CASSLSPERYGYTF. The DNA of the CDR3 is TGTGCCAGCAGTTTATCCCCCGAGCGCTATGGCTACACCTTC.

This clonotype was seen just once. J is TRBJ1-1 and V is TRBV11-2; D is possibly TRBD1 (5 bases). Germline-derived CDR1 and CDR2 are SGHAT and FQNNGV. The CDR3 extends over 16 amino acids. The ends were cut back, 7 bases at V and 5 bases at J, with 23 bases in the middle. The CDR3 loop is CASIAVAGRWNTEAFF. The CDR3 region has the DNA TGTGCCAGCATAGCTGTGGCAGGGCGATGGAATACTGAAGCTTTCTTT.

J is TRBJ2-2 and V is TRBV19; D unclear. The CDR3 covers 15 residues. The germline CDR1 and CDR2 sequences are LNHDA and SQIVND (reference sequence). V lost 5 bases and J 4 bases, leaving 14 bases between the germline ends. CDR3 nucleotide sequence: TGTGCCAGTAGTCATTTGGGCCTGAGCACCGGGGAGCTGTTTTTT. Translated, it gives CASSHLGLSTGELFF.

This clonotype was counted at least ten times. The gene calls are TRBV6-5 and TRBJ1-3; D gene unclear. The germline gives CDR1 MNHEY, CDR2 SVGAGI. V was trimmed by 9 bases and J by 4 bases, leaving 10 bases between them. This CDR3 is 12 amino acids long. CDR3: CASVDSGNTIYF. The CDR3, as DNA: TGTGCCAGTGTTGATTCCGGAAACACCATATATTTT.

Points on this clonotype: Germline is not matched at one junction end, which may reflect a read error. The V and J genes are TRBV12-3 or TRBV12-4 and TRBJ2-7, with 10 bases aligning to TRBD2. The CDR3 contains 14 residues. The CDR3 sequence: CANSLAGGEYEQYF. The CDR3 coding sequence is TGTGCCAACAGTTTAGCGGGGGGCGAATACGAGCAGTACTTC.

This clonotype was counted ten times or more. CDR3 protein: CASSRGAGGGYTF. CDR3 DNA sequence: TGTGCCAGCAGTCGCGGGGCAGGGGGTGGCTACACCTTC. This sequence joins TRBV6-5 and TRBJ1-2, with 7 bases that match TRBD1. V was pared by 5 bases and J by 7 bases, with 7 bases of the junction left unmatched. Looked up from germline, CDR1 is MNHEY and CDR2 is SVGAGI. The CDR3 is made up of 13 amino acids.

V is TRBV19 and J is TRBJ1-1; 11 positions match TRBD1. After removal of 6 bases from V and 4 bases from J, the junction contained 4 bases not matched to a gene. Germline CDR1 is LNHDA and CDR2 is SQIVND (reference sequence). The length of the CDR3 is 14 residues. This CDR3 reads CASRGQGAITEAFF. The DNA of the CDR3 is TGTGCCAGTAGAGGACAGGGGGCGATCACTGAAGCTTTCTTT.

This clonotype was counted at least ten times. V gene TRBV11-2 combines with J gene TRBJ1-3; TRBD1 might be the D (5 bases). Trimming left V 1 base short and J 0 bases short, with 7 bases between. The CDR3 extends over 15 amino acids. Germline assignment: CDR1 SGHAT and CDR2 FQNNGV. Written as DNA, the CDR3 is TGTGCCAGCAGCTTAGGACAGAACTCTGGAAACACCATATATTTT. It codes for CASSLGQNSGNTIYF.

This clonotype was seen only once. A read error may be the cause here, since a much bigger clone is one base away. The CDR3 nucleotides are TGCAACGTTTCTTACACCGGGGAGCTGTTTTTT. Translated: CNVSYTGELFF. The genes are TRBV29-1 and TRBJ2-2; no clear D gene. The CDR3 extends over 11 amino acids. Germline V lookup: CDR1 SQVTM, CDR2 ANQGSEA.

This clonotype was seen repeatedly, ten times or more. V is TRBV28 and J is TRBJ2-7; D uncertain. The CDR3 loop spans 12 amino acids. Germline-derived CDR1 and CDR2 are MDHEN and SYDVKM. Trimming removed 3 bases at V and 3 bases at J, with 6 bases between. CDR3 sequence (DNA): TGTGCCAGCAGTTTCAAATTCTACGAGCAGTACTTC. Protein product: CASSFKFYEQYF.

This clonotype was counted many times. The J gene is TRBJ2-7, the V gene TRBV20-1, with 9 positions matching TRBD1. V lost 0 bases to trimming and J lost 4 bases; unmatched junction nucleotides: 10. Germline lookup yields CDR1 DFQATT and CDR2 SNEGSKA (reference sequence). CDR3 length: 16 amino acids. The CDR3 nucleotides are TGCAGTGCTAGAGATTACGGGACAGGGCTCCAATACGAGCAGTACTTC. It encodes CSARDYGTGLQYEQYF.

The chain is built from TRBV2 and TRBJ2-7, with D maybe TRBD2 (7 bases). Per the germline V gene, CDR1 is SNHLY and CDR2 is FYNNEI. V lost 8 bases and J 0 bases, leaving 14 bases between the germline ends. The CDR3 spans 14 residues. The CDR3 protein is CASGDGGLSYEQYF. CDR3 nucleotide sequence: TGTGCCAGCGGGGACGGGGGGCTCTCCTACGAGCAGTACTTC.

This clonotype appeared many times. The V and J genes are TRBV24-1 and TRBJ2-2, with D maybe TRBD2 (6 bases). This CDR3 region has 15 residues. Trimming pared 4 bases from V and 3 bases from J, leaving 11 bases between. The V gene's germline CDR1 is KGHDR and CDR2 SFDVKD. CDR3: CATSDPGGDTGELFF. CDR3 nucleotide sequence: TGTGCCACCAGTGACCCAGGCGGGGACACCGGGGAGCTGTTTTTT.

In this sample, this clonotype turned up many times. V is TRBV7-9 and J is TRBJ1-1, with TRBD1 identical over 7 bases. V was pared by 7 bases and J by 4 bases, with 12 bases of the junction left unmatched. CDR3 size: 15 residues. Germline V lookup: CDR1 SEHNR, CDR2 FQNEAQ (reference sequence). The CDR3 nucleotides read TGTGCCAGCATAGCAGTTGGGCCAGGGGGCACTGAAGCTTTCTTT. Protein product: CASIAVGPGGTEAFF.

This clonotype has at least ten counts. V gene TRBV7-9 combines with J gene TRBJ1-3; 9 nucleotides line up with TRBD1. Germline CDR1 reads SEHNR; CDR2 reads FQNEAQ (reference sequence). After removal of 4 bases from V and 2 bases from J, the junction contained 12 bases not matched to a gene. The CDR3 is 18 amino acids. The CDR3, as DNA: TGTGCCAGCAGCTCCCGGATGGGACAGGGAGGTACTGGAAACACCATATATTTT. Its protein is CASSSRMGQGGTGNTIYF.

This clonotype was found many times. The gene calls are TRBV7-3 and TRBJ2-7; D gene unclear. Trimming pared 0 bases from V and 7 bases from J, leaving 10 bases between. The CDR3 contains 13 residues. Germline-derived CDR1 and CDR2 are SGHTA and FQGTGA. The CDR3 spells CASSLTGGVEQYF. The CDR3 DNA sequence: TGTGCCAGCAGCTTAACCGGTGGCGTAGAGCAGTACTTC. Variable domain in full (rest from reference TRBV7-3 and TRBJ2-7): GAGVSQTPSNKVTEKGKYVELRCDPISGHTALYWYRQSLGQGPEFLIYFQGTGAADDSGLPNDRFFAVRPEGSVSTLKIQRTERGDSAVYLCASSLTGGVEQYFGPGTRLTVT.

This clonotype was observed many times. The CDR3 nucleotides are TGTGCCAGTCCAGGGGGCGGCAATCAGCCCCAGCATTTT. The encoded protein is CASPGGGNQPQHF. The chain joins TRBV19 to TRBJ1-5; 8 bases match TRBD1. CDR1 and CDR2 (germline): LNHDA, SQIVND (reference sequence). The junction had 2 bases not matched to a gene; V was cut back by 8 bases and J by 2 bases. The length of the CDR3 is 13 residues.

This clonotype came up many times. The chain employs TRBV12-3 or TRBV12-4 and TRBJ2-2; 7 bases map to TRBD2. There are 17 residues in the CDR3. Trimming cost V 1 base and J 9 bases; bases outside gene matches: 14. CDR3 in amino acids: CASSLGSPFAGVRELFF. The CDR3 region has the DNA TGTGCCAGCAGTTTAGGGTCCCCTTTCGCGGGAGTGAGGGAGCTGTTTTTT.